This T cell receptor beta chain comes out of a study of cytomegalovirus exposure and HLA in healthy donors. Study conclusions and caveats: Immune exposure information comprised only CMV serostatus.

Germline lookup yields CDR1 SGDLS and CDR2 YYNGEE. The length of the CDR3 is 15 residues. V gave up 3 bases and J gave up 7 bases; unmatched junction bases: 8. The PCR had 60 Vbeta and 13 Jbeta primers. Profiling relied on immunoSEQ multiplex PCR, and the TCRdb table lists in-frame clones only, not all of them. The table lists roughly 100,000 clones, about two thirds of them singletons. This clone was seen a few times. The antigen remains undetermined. The J gene is TRBJ1-4, the V gene TRBV9; TRBD1 agrees at 8 bases. The source is a boy younger than 18 in good health and CMV-seronegative. Sequencing was performed on PBMCs. CDR3 coding DNA: TGTGCCAGCAGCGCCGGACAGGGACGCGCTGAAAAACTGTTTTTT. It encodes CASSAGQGRAEKLFF.